This T cell receptor (beta chain) was obtained from a study of T cell responses to AZD1222 COVID-19 vaccine. Study-level findings and limits: Clonal diversity may have been underestimated in mostly white British donors.

This table comes from immunoSEQ multiplex PCR, and its TCRdb copy is limited to in-frame clones, with some not included. The sample has some 140,000 clones, roughly 90% seen once. With respect to this clone: Its antigen remains unknown.

This TCR came from an adult in good health. The material sequenced was peripheral blood, taken on day 0 of AZD1222 vaccination.

The CDR3 is CASSVEGGNQPQHF. The CDR3 DNA follows: TGTGCCAGCAGCGTAGAAGGGGGTAATCAGCCCCAGCATTTT. This chain links TRBV9 with TRBJ1-5; maybe TRBD1 (6 bases). Germline V CDR1 and CDR2: SGDLS, YYNGEE. Trimming removed 0 bases at V and 4 bases at J, with 8 bases between. The CDR3 extends over 14 amino acids. Full variable domain (remainder filled in from reference TRBV9 and TRBJ1-5): DSGVTQTPKHLITATGQRVTLRCSPRSGDLSVYWYQQSLDQGLQFLIQYYNGEERAKGNILERFSAQQFPDLHSELNLSSLELGDSALYFCASSVEGGNQPQHFGDGTRLSIL.